This T cell receptor (beta chain) was recovered during a study of B cell selection in AIRE deficiency. Study outcomes and limitations: Of 3,000 to 4,000 shared Treg TCRbeta sequences, roughly 32% were healthy-donor-only and around 9.5% patient-only. Patient Tconv and Treg cells showed healthy-like TCRBV usage, CDR3 length, diversity.

The sorted conventional CD4 T cells were gated as CD4+CD127+. Clones were sequenced by immunoSEQ multiplex PCR, and TCRdb holds only the in-frame ones, with some missing. The sample includes 20,000 to 25,000 clones, around 97% of them seen just once. Concerning this clone: Its antigen is not known.

Germline V gene data show CDR1 as MDHEN and CDR2 as SYDVKM. CDR3 size: 13 residues. The germline V and J ends were trimmed by 6 bases and 3 bases, with 9 bases remaining between them. Sequences were obtained from conventional CD4+ T cells sorted from PBMCs. This TCR derives from a human donor with AIRE deficiency. The chain has TRBV28 and TRBJ1-5, with a tentative D call TRBD1 (5 bases). The CDR3 loop reads CASRQGNNQPQHF. CDR3 in DNA: TGTGCCAGCAGGCAGGGAAACAATCAGCCCCAGCATTTT.